Shown below are 28 T cell receptor beta chains from a single sample sequenced in a study of CD8 T cells in ankylosing spondylitis. TCRdb called the 5' RACE reads again in MiXCR, with one record for every CDR3 protein. The table has 250,000 or so distinct CDR3 sequences, over 15% seen once. The specimen sequenced was blood, either unsorted or a sorted T cell fraction (not recorded which). These receptors were taken from a male donor with ankylosing spondylitis or in good health (not recorded which).

The genes are TRBV12-3 or TRBV12-4 and TRBJ2-1; 11 bases are shared with TRBD2. The CDR3 has 15 amino acids. J gave up 10 bases and V 6 bases, and 11 bases lay outside the gene matches. The chain's CDR3 is CASSPLAGVGGEQFF. CDR3 sequence (DNA): TGTGCCAGCAGCCCACTAGCGGGAGTGGGCGGGGAGCAGTTCTTC.

There are many counts of this clonotype. The V call is TRBV4-3, the J call TRBJ2-7, with 7 bases aligning to TRBD1. CDR3 length: 16 amino acids. V was pared by 2 bases and J by 0 bases, with 7 bases of the junction left unmatched. The germline V gene encodes CDR1 LGHNA and CDR2 YSLEER. The CDR3 region has the DNA TGCGCCAGCAGCCAATACTTGGGGGACAGCTCCTACGAGCAGTACTTC. Protein product: CASSQYLGDSSYEQYF.

This clonotype was seen only a few times. The chain has TRBV10-1 and TRBJ2-1; 7 bases fit TRBD2. Germline trimming cut 2 bases from V and 6 bases from J; bases unmatched to any gene: 10. Germline lookup yields CDR1 WNHNN and CDR2 SYGVQD (reference sequence). The CDR3 totals 16 residues. CDR3 bases: TGCGCCAGCAGTGAGGGGTTTGGCGGGAGAGCCAATGAGCAGTTCTTC. Translated: CASSEGFGGRANEQFF.

The gene calls are TRBV27 and TRBJ1-1, with unresolved D. Germline values: CDR1 MNHEY, CDR2 SMNVEV (reference sequence). V was trimmed by 6 bases and J by 1 base, leaving 15 bases between them. The CDR3 length is 15 residues. In DNA form, the CDR3 reads TGTGCCAGCAGCCCCCACAACAGCTGGAACACTGAAGCTTTCTTT. Translated, it gives CASSPHNSWNTEAFF.

The gene calls are TRBV2 and TRBJ2-2; D call uncertain. Trimming left V 10 bases short and J 2 bases short, with 11 bases between. The CDR3 is 13 residues long. The germline gives CDR1 SNHLY, CDR2 FYNNEI. The CDR3 region has the DNA TGTGCCATCCGAGTAACAAACACCGGGGAGCTGTTTTTT. As protein: CAIRVTNTGELFF.

The V gene is TRBV4-3, the J gene TRBJ2-2, with 11 bases identical to TRBD2. Germline-derived CDR1 and CDR2 are LGHNA and YSLEER. The CDR3 is made up of 18 amino acids. V was clipped by 1 base and J by 4 bases; unmatched bases: 8. For the CDR3, the DNA is TGCGCCAGCAGCCAAGGAAATAGCGGGAGGGCTGGCACCGGGGAGCTGTTTTTT. Its translation: CASSQGNSGRAGTGELFF.

This chain joins TRBV6-1 and TRBJ1-5; D perhaps matches TRBD1 (6 bases). The V and J ends lost 3 bases and 1 base respectively, with 13 bases between them. The CDR3 has 16 residues. Germline assignment: CDR1 MNHNS and CDR2 SASEGT. CDR3 nucleotides: TGTGCCAGCAGTGAGCCGCCAGGGGCGAGCAATCAGCCCCAGCATTTT. Translated, it gives CASSEPPGASNQPQHF.

This clonotype was seen at least ten times. In DNA, the CDR3 is TGTGCCAGCAGCCAACGCCTAGCGGCCGACAATGAGCAGTTCTTC. Its translation is CASSQRLAADNEQFF. This chain joins TRBV14 and TRBJ2-1, with 7 bases matching TRBD2. The CDR3 has 15 amino acids. V dropped 2 bases and J dropped 5; count of bases not matched to a gene: 6. The germline V gene has CDR1 SGHDN and CDR2 FVKESK.

The rearrangement links TRBV27 to TRBJ2-1, with a possible D match to TRBD2 (6 bases). The CDR3 runs to 16 residues. Germline V CDR1 and CDR2: MNHEY, SMNVEV (reference sequence). V was pared by 3 bases and J by 5 bases, with 17 bases between. The CDR3 DNA sequence: TGTGCCAGCAGTTTGGGGGGTAGGGTAAGGCACAATGAGCAGTTCTTC. The encoded protein is CASSLGGRVRHNEQFF.

This clonotype has at least ten counts. The chain recombines TRBV9 with TRBJ2-1, with 10 nucleotides matching TRBD2. From germline, CDR1 is SGDLS and CDR2 YYNGEE. V shed 4 bases and J 2 bases; nucleotides not matched to a gene: 6. CDR3 length: 16 amino acids. The CDR3 DNA follows: TGTGCCAGCAGCCTAGCGGGAGAGACCCCCTACAATGAGCAGTTCTTC. Its translation is CASSLAGETPYNEQFF.

The rearrangement uses TRBV27 and TRBJ2-1, with D perhaps given as TRBD1 or TRBD2 (5 bases each). Deletions cut 6 bases from V and 7 bases from J, with 16 bases between. The CDR3 runs 14 residues. Germline lookup yields CDR1 MNHEY and CDR2 SMNVEV (reference sequence). The DNA for the CDR3 is TGTGCCAGCAGCCCAGGGTCTTCGGGGAATGAGCAGTTCTTC. This codes for CASSPGSSGNEQFF.

The chain combines TRBV2 with TRBJ2-5, with 11 positions matching TRBD1. V lost 3 bases and J lost 4; bases outside the gene matches: 4. Germline V CDR1 and CDR2: SNHLY, FYNNEI. The CDR3 is 15 residues long. CDR3 loop: CASSDRGTGGETQYF. Here the CDR3 DNA reads TGTGCCAGCAGTGATCGGGGGACAGGGGGAGAGACCCAGTACTTC. Combining the CDR3 with reference TRBV2 and TRBJ2-5 gives the whole variable domain EPEVTQTPSHQVTQMGQEVILRCVPISNHLYFYWYRQILGQKVEFLVSFYNNEISEKSEIFDDQFSVERPDGSNFTLKIRSTKLEDSAMYFCASSDRGTGGETQYFGPGTRLLVL.

This clonotype was seen repeatedly, ten times or more. This chain uses TRBV5-1 with TRBJ2-2; D gene uncertain. Germline V CDR1 and CDR2: SGHRS, YFSETQ. The length of the CDR3 is 13 residues. With 2 bases removed from V and 6 bases from J, the gap between germline ends came to 8 bases. CDR3 amino acids: CASSFYISGELFF. CDR3 nucleotide sequence: TGCGCCAGCAGCTTTTATATCTCCGGGGAGCTGTTTTTT.

This clonotype has only a few counts. The chain is built from TRBV4-1 and TRBJ2-1, with 7 bases aligning to TRBD1. The CDR3 consists of 14 residues. After removal of 2 bases from V and 8 bases from J, the junction contained 6 bases not matched to a gene. Germline-derived CDR1 and CDR2 are MGHRA and YSYEKL. CDR3: CASSQPETGYEQFF. The CDR3 nucleotides read TGCGCCAGCAGCCAACCCGAGACAGGGTATGAGCAGTTCTTC.

This clonotype was found a few times. The V gene is TRBV6-2 or TRBV6-3, the J gene TRBJ2-1; D possibly corresponds to TRBD2 (5 bases). V lost 5 bases to trimming and J lost 8 bases, with 25 bases between them. The CDR3 loop spans 17 amino acids. Per the germline V gene, CDR1 is MNHEY and CDR2 is SVGEGT. The CDR3 DNA follows: TGTGCCAGCAGTCATCTCCCGGGGAGCCTTCCCAATGATGAGCAGTTCTTC. Protein: CASSHLPGSLPNDEQFF.

Only a few counts were recorded for this clonotype. The chain carries TRBV3-1 and TRBJ2-7, with TRBD2 matching 8 bases. There are 16 residues in the CDR3. Germline trimming cut 0 bases from V and 2 bases from J; bases unmatched to any gene: 6. Germline CDR1 and CDR2: LGHDT and YNNKEL (reference sequence). In DNA form, the CDR3 reads TGTGCCAGCAGCCAAGAACGAATTAGCGGGACCTACGAGCAGTACTTC. It codes for CASSQERISGTYEQYF.

The chain joins TRBV7-9 to TRBJ2-7, with D possibly being TRBD1 (5 bases). Looked up from germline, CDR1 is SEHNR and CDR2 is FQNEAQ (reference sequence). Deletions cut 5 bases from V and 11 bases from J, with 19 bases between. CDR3 length equals 13 residues. The CDR3 is CASSPRRQRSEYF. CDR3 in DNA: TGTGCCAGCAGCCCCCGGAGACAGCGCTCAGAGTACTTC.

This clonotype was seen repeatedly, ten times or more. The DNA of the CDR3 is TGCGCCAGCAGCTATCTGGCTGGGGCTGAAGCTTTCTTT. Translating gives CASSYLAGAEAFF. The rearrangement links TRBV5-1 to TRBJ1-1; D is undetermined. The germline V and J ends were trimmed by 3 bases and 6 bases, with 12 bases remaining between them. Germline V gives CDR1 SGHRS, CDR2 YFSETQ. The CDR3 consists of 13 residues.

This sequence joins TRBV5-5 and TRBJ2-7; perhaps TRBD2 as D (5 bases). V lost 5 bases and J lost 0, with 12 bases in between. The germline V gene encodes CDR1 SGHKS and CDR2 YYEKEE (reference sequence). The CDR3 sequence is 14 residues long. CDR3 in DNA: TGTGCCAGCAGATATGAGACTACCTCCTACGAGCAGTACTTC. Protein sequence: CASRYETTSYEQYF.

This clonotype was found a few times. The V and J genes are TRBV27 and TRBJ2-7; no firm D call. Per the germline V gene, CDR1 is MNHEY and CDR2 is SMNVEV (reference sequence). This CDR3 has 13 amino acids. V lost 3 bases to trimming and J lost 3 bases, with 9 bases between them. The CDR3 region has the DNA TGTGCCAGCAGTTTGATCGGAAACTACGAGCAGTACTTC. Its protein product is CASSLIGNYEQYF.

This clonotype was picked up a small number of times. This chain joins TRBV27 and TRBJ2-1; TRBD1 is a possible D gene (6 bases). The CDR3 spans 14 residues. Trimming removed 2 bases from V and 7 bases from J, with 12 bases in between. Germline CDR1 is MNHEY and CDR2 is SMNVEV (reference sequence). The CDR3 nucleotides are TGTGCCAGCAGTTTAGAGAGGACAGAGAATGAGCAGTTCTTC. Translated, it gives CASSLERTENEQFF.

The genes are TRBV11-2 and TRBJ2-1; 11 bases map to TRBD2. Germline CDR1 reads SGHAT; CDR2 reads FQNNGV. With 2 bases clipped from V and 8 bases from J, the junction kept 8 bases outside the gene matches. The CDR3 consists of 16 residues. The CDR3 protein is CASSLSLAGGRYEQFF. The CDR3 DNA follows: TGTGCCAGCAGCTTATCCCTAGCGGGAGGACGGTATGAGCAGTTCTTC.

CDR3 DNA sequence: TGTGCCAGCAGTGCAAGACAGGGACAAAAACTGTTTTTT. Translating gives CASSARQGQKLFF. This rearrangement joins TRBV27 to TRBJ1-4; TRBD1 agrees at 7 bases. There are 13 residues in the CDR3. Germline V CDR1 and CDR2: MNHEY, SMNVEV (reference sequence). The V and J ends lost 5 bases and 9 bases, in that order; junction bases with no gene match: 6.

This clonotype was recorded at least ten times. The genes are TRBV3-1 and TRBJ2-7; D gene ambiguous. Germline loops: CDR1 LGHDT, CDR2 YNNKEL (reference sequence). Trimming left V 1 base short and J 0 bases short, with 10 bases between. CDR3 size: 15 residues. CDR3 sequence (DNA): TGTGCCAGCAGCCAAGGTTATGCAGGCTCCTACGAGCAGTACTTC. Translation: CASSQGYAGSYEQYF.

The chain links TRBV9 to TRBJ2-3, with 9 bases matching TRBD2. Trimming took 0 bases from V and 5 from J; bases not matched to a gene: 7. Germline CDR1 is SGDLS and CDR2 is YYNGEE. The CDR3 covers 16 residues. The chain's CDR3 is CASSVAAGGGQDTQYF. Written as DNA, the CDR3 is TGTGCCAGCAGCGTAGCTGCGGGAGGGGGACAAGATACGCAGTATTTT.

This clonotype was recorded a few times. The V call is TRBV5-6, the J call TRBJ1-5; D ambiguous. Trimming stripped 0 bases from V and 3 bases from J, with 10 bases between. Germline V gene lookup returns CDR1 SGHDT and CDR2 YYEEEE. The CDR3 covers 15 residues. The CDR3 spells CASSLAQEINQPQHF. The CDR3 nucleotides read TGTGCCAGCAGCTTGGCCCAGGAAATCAATCAGCCCCAGCATTTT.

This clonotype was counted only a few times. This chain links TRBV9 with TRBJ2-1; tentative D call: TRBD2 (5 bases). CDR1 and CDR2 (germline): SGDLS, YYNGEE. Deletions cut 3 bases from V and 9 bases from J, with 13 bases between. The CDR3 is made up of 13 amino acids. The CDR3 DNA reads as TGTGCCAGCAGCGCTGGACTGGTATCTGAGCAGTTCTTC. This encodes CASSAGLVSEQFF.

This clonotype was picked up a small number of times. This chain uses TRBV12-3 or TRBV12-4 with TRBJ1-2; the D gene is possibly TRBD1 (5 bases). The CDR3 loop spans 13 amino acids. Trimming shortened V by 6 bases and J by 8 bases, and 16 bases separated the two germline ends. CDR3 sequence reads: CASSTTEYVGYTF. In DNA, the CDR3 is TGTGCCAGCAGCACGACAGAGTATGTGGGCTACACCTTC.